This record looks at one T cell receptor beta chain sequence and its context. Its antigen is not identified. Molecular barcoding with unique molecular identifiers was used for the TCRbeta library. TCRdb recomputed calls from the PCR reads with MiXCR, one row per CDR3 protein. The table has about 580,000 distinct CDR3 sequences, about 23% seen once; the top ten hold 13% to 15%. The data were taken from a study of T-cell reconstitution after alpha-beta-depleted transplantation in children. Overall study results and limits: The origin of high day-60 TCRbeta diversity in some patients lay in surviving recipient T cells and thymic progenitors. Reportedly, alpha-beta T cells present about two months post-transplant originated from several hundred expanded clones of graft origin.

CDR1 MGHDK and CDR2 SYGVNS come from the germline V gene. This CDR3 comprises 12 residues. V was trimmed by 2 bases and J by 4 bases, leaving 2 bases between them. This sequence originates from a boy under three years old who had a stem cell transplant for acute myeloid leukemia, so the T cells may come from the graft donor. Specimen: PBMCs, mostly from graft donor cells, collected 360 days after TCRalphabeta/CD19-depleted stem cell transplant. The genes are TRBV25-1 and TRBJ2-2, with D unclear. The CDR3 nucleotides read TGTGCCAGCAGTGAAACCACCGGGGAGCTGTTTTTT. Translated: CASSETTGELFF.